This T cell receptor beta chain was sequenced during a study of long-term antiretroviral therapy in people with HIV. Broader study findings: The study found narrower CDR3 length ranges in HIV repertoires than in controls. Clonal expansions arising prior to ART prevailed in the repertoire at every time point.

Survey level was the resolution at which the v3.0 immunoSEQ assay ran. What sequencing targeted per sample was about 35,000-55,000 T-cell genomes. Some clones are missing from TCRdb's copy, which holds only in-frame ones; the method was immunoSEQ multiplex PCR. The data hold 10,000 to 15,000 clones, with over 75% observed a single time. As to this clone: Its antigen is still unknown. The junction shows a germline mismatch at one end, possibly a read error.

Germline lookup yields CDR1 KGHSH and CDR2 LQKENI. The CDR3 consists of 19 residues. For each donor, at least one pre-ART and at least two post-ART PBMC samples were available. The rearrangement links TRBV18 to TRBJ2-1; D might be TRBD2 (5 bases). This specimen was unsorted PBMCs, taken 1.3 years after starting antiretroviral therapy. The receptor was isolated from a woman between 18 and 30 years old with HIV. CDR3 protein: CASSPKSAGRGLYNEQLVF. The CDR3 nucleotides read TGTGCCAGCTCACCGAAATCGGCGGGTCGTGGCCTGTACAATGAGCAGTTGGTCTTC. Together with reference TRBV18 and TRBJ2-1, the CDR3 gives the full variable domain: NAGVMQNPRHLVRRRGQEARLRCSPMKGHSHVYWYRQLPEEGLKFMVYLQKENIIDESGMPKERFSAEFPKEGPSILRIQQVVRGDSAAYFCASSPKSAGRGLYNEQLVFGPGTRLTVL.